The subject of this entry is one T cell receptor beta chain. Execution of the assay was at deep level. The data were produced by immunoSEQ multiplex PCR, yet TCRdb's version contains in-frame clones alone and is incomplete. The sample shows over 1.4 million clones, about 96% of them seen only once. The data were taken from a study of shared clonotypes between healthy human individuals. CDR3 length: 11 residues. Germline V CDR1 and CDR2: DFQATT, SNEGSKA (reference sequence). V was cut by 5 bases and J by 5 bases, with 9 bases left in between. There were no recent acute infections or vaccinations among the donors, who were healthy HIV-negative adults. All the donors were Caucasian adults who lived in Nashville, Tennessee.

The TCR comes from a man aged 30 to 39 in good health. V usage is TRBV20-1 and J usage is TRBJ2-5, with TRBD1 as a possible D gene (6 bases). The sample was naive CD4+ T cells sorted from blood. Subset defined: CD45RA+ positively selected. The CDR3 DNA reads as TGCAGTGCTGGGACACCCGAGACCCAGTACTTC. Translated: CSAGTPETQYF.